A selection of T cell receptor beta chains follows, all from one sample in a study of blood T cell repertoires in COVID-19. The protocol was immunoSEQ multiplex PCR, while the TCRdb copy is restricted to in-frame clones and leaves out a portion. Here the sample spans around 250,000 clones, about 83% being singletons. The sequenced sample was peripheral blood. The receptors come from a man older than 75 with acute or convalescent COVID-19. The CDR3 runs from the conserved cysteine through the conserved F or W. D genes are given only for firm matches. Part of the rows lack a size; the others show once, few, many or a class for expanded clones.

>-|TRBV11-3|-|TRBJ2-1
CASSRASFLEQFF
TGTGCCAGCAGCAGGGCTAGCTTCCTCGAGCAGTTCTTC
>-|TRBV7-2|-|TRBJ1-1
CASSLAFGGSTEAFF
TGTGCCAGCAGCTTAGCGTTCGGAGGAAGCACTGAAGCTTTCTTT
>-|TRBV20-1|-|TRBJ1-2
CSARVPGGYTF
TGCAGTGCCCGAGTGCCGGGGGGCTACACCTTC
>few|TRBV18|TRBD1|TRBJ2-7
CASSPSTGGRIGEQYF
TGTGCCAGCTCACCTTCGACAGGGGGAAGGATAGGCGAGCAGTACTTC
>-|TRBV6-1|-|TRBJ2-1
CASSERRQSSNEQFF
TGTGCCAGCAGTGAAAGGCGACAGTCAAGCAATGAGCAGTTCTTC
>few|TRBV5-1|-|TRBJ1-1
CASSGGYNTEAFF
TGCGCCAGCAGCGGGGGCTATAACACTGAAGCTTTCTTT
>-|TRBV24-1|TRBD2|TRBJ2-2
CATRPPREDGELFF
TGTGCCACCAGACCGCCCCGGGAGGACGGGGAGCTGTTTTTT
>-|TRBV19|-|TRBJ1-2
CASSGEAEFYGYTF
TGTGCCAGTAGTGGGGAGGCAGAGTTCTATGGCTACACCTTC
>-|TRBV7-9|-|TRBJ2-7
CASSYRTVGSDYEQYF
TGTGCCAGCAGCTATCGGACAGTAGGATCGGACTACGAGCAGTACTTC
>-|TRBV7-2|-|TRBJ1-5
CASSLGSRGDQPQHF
TGTGCCAGCAGCTTAGGATCTCGGGGTGACCAGCCCCAGCATTTT
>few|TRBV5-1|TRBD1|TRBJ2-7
CASRFNTGELYEQYF
TGCGCCAGCAGGTTTAACACAGGGGAGTTATACGAGCAGTACTTC
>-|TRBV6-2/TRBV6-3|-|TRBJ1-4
CASSPLGGPNEKLFF
TGTGCCAGCAGTCCCCTTGGCGGGCCAAATGAAAAACTGTTTTTT
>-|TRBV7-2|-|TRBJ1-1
CASSLTGGRSRTEAFF
TGTGCCAGCAGCTTAACGGGGGGTAGAAGCAGGACTGAAGCTTTCTTT
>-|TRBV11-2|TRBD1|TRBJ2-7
CASSLRGGFSYEQYF
TGTGCCAGCAGCTTGAGAGGGGGCTTCTCCTACGAGCAGTACTTC
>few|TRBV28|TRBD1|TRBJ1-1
CASSFPTGTGAEAFF
TGTGCCAGCAGTTTCCCTACGGGGACAGGCGCTGAAGCTTTCTTT
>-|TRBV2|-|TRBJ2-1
CASRLLVTEQFF
TGTGCCAGCAGGTTACTAGTTACTGAGCAGTTCTTC
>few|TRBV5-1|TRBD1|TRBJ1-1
CATRDRVNTEAFF
TGCGCCACCCGGGACAGGGTGAACACTGAAGCTTTCTTT
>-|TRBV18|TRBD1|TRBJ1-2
CASTTKSPGQGASGYTF
TGTGCCAGCACGACCAAGAGTCCGGGACAGGGGGCGTCTGGCTACACCTTC
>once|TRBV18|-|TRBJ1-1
CASSQGGNTEAFF
TGTGCCAGCTCACAGGGAGGGAACACTGAAGCTTTCTTT
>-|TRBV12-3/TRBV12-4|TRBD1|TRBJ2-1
CASDSGTGNEQFF
TGTGCCAGCGACTCCGGGACAGGGAATGAGCAGTTCTTC
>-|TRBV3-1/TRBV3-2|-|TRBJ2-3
CASSRGGTDTQYF
TGTGCCAGCAGCCGAGGTGGCACAGATACGCAGTATTTT
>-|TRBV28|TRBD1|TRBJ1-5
CASRSDRVAMGNQPQHF
TGTGCCAGCAGATCGGACAGGGTCGCCATGGGGAATCAGCCCCAGCATTTT